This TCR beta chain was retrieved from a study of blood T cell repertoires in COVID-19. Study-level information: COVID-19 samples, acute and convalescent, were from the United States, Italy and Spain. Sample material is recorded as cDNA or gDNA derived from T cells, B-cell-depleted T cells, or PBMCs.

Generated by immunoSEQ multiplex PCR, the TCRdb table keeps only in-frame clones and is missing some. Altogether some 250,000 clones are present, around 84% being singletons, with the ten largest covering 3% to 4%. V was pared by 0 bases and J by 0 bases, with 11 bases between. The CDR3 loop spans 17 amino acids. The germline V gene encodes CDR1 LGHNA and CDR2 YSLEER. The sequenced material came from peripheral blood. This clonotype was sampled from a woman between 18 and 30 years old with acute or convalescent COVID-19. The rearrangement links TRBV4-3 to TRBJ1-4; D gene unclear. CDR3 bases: TGCGCCAGCAGCCAAGAGAGGGCCGATGCAACTAATGAAAAACTGTTTTTT. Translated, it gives CASSQERADATNEKLFF.